Following are 18 T cell receptor beta chains from one sample sequenced in a study of CD8 T cells in Susac syndrome. Reverse transcription of roughly 0.5 to 1 ug RNA was performed with random hexamers. TCRdb recomputed calls from the immunoSEQ multiplex PCR reads with MiXCR, one row per CDR3 protein. The sample comprises about 190,000 distinct CDR3 sequences, 85% to 95% of which are singletons, and around 0.1% rests with the top ten. Sequenced material: CD4+ T cells from PBMCs. The receptor source for this set is a human donor in good health.

The J gene is TRBJ2-6, the V gene TRBV27; TRBD1 might be the D (6 bases). Germline V gene data show CDR1 as MNHEY and CDR2 as SMNVEV (reference sequence). The CDR3 loop spans 15 amino acids. The V gene lost 5 bases and the J gene lost 3 bases, with 11 bases spanning the gap. Written as DNA, the CDR3 is TGTGCCAGCAGTGCGGACAGATATGGGGCCAACGTCCTGACTTTC. It yields the protein CASSADRYGANVLTF.

The rearrangement uses TRBV6-6 and TRBJ1-5; D is uncertain. V was trimmed by 4 bases and J by 4 bases, leaving 5 bases between them. The CDR3 is 12 residues long. Germline V gene data show CDR1 as MNHNY and CDR2 as SVGAGI (reference sequence). The CDR3 DNA follows: TGTGCCAGCAGTTCTTATAATCAGCCCCAGCATTTT. This encodes CASSSYNQPQHF.

The V gene is TRBV3-1, the J gene TRBJ2-2; no definite D call. The V gene lost 1 base and the J gene lost 6 bases, with 9 bases spanning the gap. The CDR3 extends over 14 amino acids. Germline lookup yields CDR1 LGHDT and CDR2 YNNKEL (reference sequence). The CDR3 loop reads CASSQATVAGELFF. The CDR3, as DNA: TGTGCCAGCAGCCAAGCAACAGTTGCCGGGGAGCTGTTTTTT.

The chain recombines TRBV29-1 with TRBJ2-7, with D possibly matching TRBD1 (5 bases). Trimming shortened V by 4 bases and J by 5 bases, and 12 bases separated the two germline ends. Germline lookup yields CDR1 SQVTM and CDR2 ANQGSEA. The CDR3 is made up of 12 amino acids. The CDR3 loop reads CSVGTSNDEQYF. In nucleotides, the CDR3 is TGCAGCGTTGGGACATCCAACGACGAGCAGTACTTC.

V gene TRBV20-1 combines with J gene TRBJ2-5; D gene uncertain. CDR3 length equals 11 residues. Germline V gene sequence: CDR1 DFQATT, CDR2 SNEGSKA (reference sequence). The CDR3 region has the DNA TGCGGCGGCCGATTAGGGGAGACCCAGTACTTC. As protein: CGGRLGETQYF.

This chain uses TRBV13 with TRBJ2-1; D ambiguous. CDR3 length: 13 amino acids. V gave up 0 bases and J gave up 13 bases, with 13 bases separating them. CDR1 and CDR2 (germline): PRHDT, FYEKMQ (reference sequence). CDR3 loop: CASSLGPRVQQFF. The DNA for the CDR3 is TGTGCCAGCAGCTTAGGCCCTAGGGTTCAACAGTTCTTC. Looking up the rest from reference TRBV13 and TRBJ2-1 gives the full variable domain: AAGVIQSPRHLIKEKRETATLKCYPIPRHDTVYWYQQGPGQDPQFLISFYEKMQSDKGSIPDRFSAQQFSDYHSELNMSSLELGDSALYFCASSLGPRVQQFFGPGTRLTVL.

This chain joins TRBV6-6 and TRBJ1-2, with D possibly matching TRBD1 (6 bases). The CDR3 contains 15 residues. Germline V CDR1 and CDR2: MNHNY, SVGAGI (reference sequence). V shed 6 bases and J shed 0 bases, with 14 bases lying between them. CDR3 loop: CASSITGTSNYGYTF. DNA for the CDR3: TGTGCCAGCAGCATTACCGGGACATCTAACTATGGCTACACCTTC.

V usage is TRBV7-8 and J usage is TRBJ2-2, with 7 bases that match TRBD2. Germline V gene sequence: CDR1 SGHVS, CDR2 FQNEAQ. Trimming cost V 5 bases and J 5 bases; bases outside gene matches: 8. CDR3 length equals 15 residues. The CDR3 sequence is CASSRGGVITGELFF. CDR3 in DNA: TGTGCCAGCAGCCGGGGAGGGGTAATAACCGGGGAGCTGTTTTTT. The variable domain in full, completed from reference TRBV7-8 and TRBJ2-2, reads GAGVSQSPRYKVAKRGQDVALRCDPISGHVSLFWYQQALGQGPEFLTYFQNEAQLDKSGLPSDRFFAERPEGSVSTLKIQRTQQEDSAVYLCASSRGGVITGELFFGEGSRLTVL.

The genes are TRBV29-1 and TRBJ2-1, with D possibly being TRBD2 (6 bases). V dropped 4 bases and J dropped 10 bases, with 17 bases sitting between them. Germline assignment: CDR1 SQVTM and CDR2 ANQGSEA. This CDR3 has 13 residues. The CDR3 is CSVAVSGGGEQFF. The CDR3, as DNA: TGCAGCGTTGCGGTTAGCGGAGGTGGAGAGCAGTTCTTC.

This clonotype was counted a single time. The genes are TRBV9 and TRBJ1-1; possible D gene TRBD1, 6 bases. The V end lost 1 base, the J end lost 4 bases, and 11 bases lay between the germline ends. The CDR3 is made up of 14 amino acids. Looked up from germline, CDR1 is SGDLS and CDR2 is YYNGEE. Here the CDR3 reads CASSVTGGLTEAFF. The CDR3 DNA follows: TGTGCCAGCAGCGTAACCGGGGGGCTCACTGAAGCTTTCTTT.

This clonotype was picked up a small number of times. The chain links TRBV19 to TRBJ2-7; D not certain. Germline V gene data show CDR1 as LNHDA and CDR2 as SQIVND (reference sequence). This CDR3 has 13 amino acids. Trimming left V 4 bases short and J 2 bases short, with 9 bases between. CDR3 sequence reads: CASSNRGAYEQYF. For the CDR3, the DNA is TGTGCCAGTAGTAATCGCGGCGCCTACGAGCAGTACTTC. The whole variable domain, filled in from reference TRBV19 and TRBJ2-7, reads DGGITQSPKYLFRKEGQNVTLSCEQNLNHDAMYWYRQDPGQGLRLIYYSQIVNDFQKGDIAEGYSVSREKKESFPLTVTSAQKNPTAFYLCASSNRGAYEQYFGPGTRLTVT.

The chain carries TRBV18 and TRBJ1-4; no firm D call. Germline V gene data show CDR1 as KGHSH and CDR2 as LQKENI. The germline V and J ends were trimmed by 3 bases and 6 bases, with 14 bases remaining between them. The length of the CDR3 is 15 residues. CDR3 in DNA: TGTGCCAGCTCACCCCCCGAGGGATTGGATGAAAAACTGTTTTTT. It translates to CASSPPEGLDEKLFF.

This chain joins TRBV28 and TRBJ2-2; TRBD2 aligns across 8 bases. CDR1 is MDHEN and CDR2 is SYDVKM in the germline V gene. The CDR3 has 15 amino acids. J gave up 4 bases and V 4 bases, and 5 bases lay outside the gene matches. The CDR3 reads CASSSRGRFTGELFF. The DNA for the CDR3 is TGTGCCAGCAGTTCCCGCGGGAGGTTCACCGGGGAGCTGTTTTTT. Drawing the rest from reference TRBV28 and TRBJ2-2, the complete variable domain is DVKVTQSSRYLVKRTGEKVFLECVQDMDHENMFWYRQDPGLGLRLIYFSYDVKMKEKGDIPEGYSVSREKKERFSLILESASTNQTSMYLCASSSRGRFTGELFFGEGSRLTVL.

This chain uses TRBV20-1 with TRBJ1-5; no firm D call. In germline, CDR1 is DFQATT, CDR2 SNEGSKA (reference sequence). The V end lost 1 base, the J end lost 6 bases, and 13 bases lay between the germline ends. The CDR3 totals 14 residues. DNA of the CDR3: TGCAGTGCTAGAGGTAAGGGCAGCCTTCAGCCCCAGCATTTT. Residues: CSARGKGSLQPQHF.

The chain recombines TRBV6-5 with TRBJ1-2; possibly TRBD1 for D (5 bases). Deletions cut 4 bases from V and 4 bases from J, with 10 bases between. There are 13 residues in the CDR3. Germline V gene data show CDR1 as MNHEY and CDR2 as SVGAGI. The CDR3, as DNA: TGTGCCAGCAGTTCCCGGGGGACCTATGGCTACACCTTC. Protein product: CASSSRGTYGYTF.

This clonotype was recorded once. Here the CDR3 reads CSAGPGGGRTDTQYF. The CDR3 DNA sequence: TGCAGTGCTGGTCCGGGAGGGGGCCGCACAGATACGCAGTATTTT. V is TRBV20-1 and J is TRBJ2-3, with D possibly matching TRBD2 (8 bases). CDR3 size: 15 residues. Per the germline V gene, CDR1 is DFQATT and CDR2 is SNEGSKA (reference sequence). V was clipped by 5 bases and J by 1 base, with 16 bases between them.

This CDR3 reads CSAWEGNTIYF. The CDR3 bases are TGCAGCGCCTGGGAAGGAAACACCATATATTTT. The chain couples TRBV29-1 to TRBJ1-3, with D unresolved. The CDR3 runs 11 residues. Trimming pared 7 bases from V and 4 bases from J, leaving 8 bases between. Germline loops: CDR1 SQVTM, CDR2 ANQGSEA.

The chain couples TRBV20-1 to TRBJ2-1; D is unresolved. V was trimmed by 6 bases and J by 5 bases, leaving 14 bases between them. The length of the CDR3 is 13 residues. The V gene's germline CDR1 is DFQATT and CDR2 SNEGSKA (reference sequence). CDR3 in DNA: TGCAGTGCAATACGGAACATTCACAATGAGCAGTTCTTC. Translating gives CSAIRNIHNEQFF.